These T cell receptor beta chains were read from a single sample in a study of cytomegalovirus exposure and HLA in healthy donors. Clones were sequenced by immunoSEQ multiplex PCR, and TCRdb holds only the in-frame ones, with some missing. The sample includes 55,000 or so clones, roughly 82% of them seen just once. The sequenced sample was PBMCs. Every receptor here comes from a young man in good health and CMV-seronegative. CDR3s include the opening cysteine and the closing phenylalanine or tryptophan. The D gene is left open where the match is weak. Not every row has a clone size; where given, it reads once, few, many or a size class.

d_gene	abundance	v_gene	j_gene	CDR3nt	CDR3aa
TRBD1	-	TRBV5-4	TRBJ1-1	TGTGCCAGCAGGCAGGGGGGAAGAACTGAAGCTTTCTTT	CASRQGGRTEAFF
-	-	TRBV30	TRBJ1-1	TGTGCCTGGGGAGGAGACACTGAAGCTTTCTTT	CAWGGDTEAFF
TRBD2	-	TRBV27	TRBJ2-2	TGTGCCAGCAGTCCCCGATCCGCGGGGGGTTCCACCGGGGAGCTGTTTTTT	CASSPRSAGGSTGELFF
-	-	TRBV5-6	TRBJ2-7	TGTGCCAGCAGCTTGTACTACGAGCAGTACTTC	CASSLYYEQYF
TRBD1	-	TRBV6-6	TRBJ1-6	TGTGCCAGCAGTTATATGGGACAGGTCAATTCACCCCTCCACTTT	CASSYMGQVNSPLHF
TRBD1	-	TRBV6-6	TRBJ2-7	TGTGCCAGTTACCGGGACAGGTCCGACGAGCAGTACTTC	CASYRDRSDEQYF
TRBD1	once	TRBV28	TRBJ2-1	TGTGCCAGCAGTTTAGTACAGGGGTACAATGAGCAGTTCTTC	CASSLVQGYNEQFF
-	once	TRBV11-3	TRBJ2-7	TGTGCCAGCAGCGTTAGTTTGGGGGTCCGTGCGGGGGAGCAGTACTTC	CASSVSLGVRAGEQYF
TRBD1	-	TRBV2	TRBJ2-7	TGTGCCAGCAGTAAATCGCCAGGGGGCGGGGAGCAGTACTTC	CASSKSPGGGEQYF
-	once	TRBV5-4	TRBJ2-5	TGTGCCAGCAGCTTGGTCCAACTCCAAGAGACCCAGTACTTC	CASSLVQLQETQYF
-	-	TRBV5-1	TRBJ2-6	TGCGCCAGCAGCTTAATAGGGGTTCGCTCTGGGGCCAACGTCCTGACTTTC	CASSLIGVRSGANVLTF
TRBD2	-	TRBV4-2	TRBJ2-3	TGTGCCAGCAGCTACAGTATAGCGGGGGGACGGGCTACGCAGTATTTT	CASSYSIAGGRATQYF
-	-	TRBV28	TRBJ1-2	TGTGCCAGCAGTACAGGAGCCTATGGCTACACCTTC	CASSTGAYGYTF
TRBD1	-	TRBV19	TRBJ1-1	TGTGCCAGTACCCCCGGATTAGACAGGGACACTGAAGCTTTCTTT	CASTPGLDRDTEAFF
TRBD2	-	TRBV4-1	TRBJ2-1	TGCGCCAGCAGCCAAGAAATGCTAGCGGGAGTCCATGAGCAGTTCTTC	CASSQEMLAGVHEQFF
TRBD1	-	TRBV5-1	TRBJ1-1	TGCGCCAGCAGCCCACTCTACAGGGGGCGGAACACTGAAGCTTTCTTT	CASSPLYRGRNTEAFF
-	-	TRBV18	TRBJ1-2	TGTGCCAGCTCACAGTTGGGCTTCGACTATGGCTACACCTTC	CASSQLGFDYGYTF
-	-	TRBV30	TRBJ1-6	TGTGCCTGGAGTGGGACGGGGAATTCACCCCTCCACTTT	CAWSGTGNSPLHF